This T cell receptor beta chain was identified in a study of blood T cell repertoires in COVID-19. The overall study: Samples taken during acute and convalescent COVID-19 were collected in the United States, Italy and Spain.

Per the authors' pipeline: Amplified reference gene primers provided the basis for estimating nucleated cell counts. Profiling relied on immunoSEQ multiplex PCR, and the TCRdb table lists in-frame clones only, not all of them. Clone size and the V and J calls come from that table; the DNA yielded D and trimming. This table has 200,000 to 250,000 clones, around 88% appearing once. Germline lookup yields CDR1 KGHDR and CDR2 SFDVKD. The CDR3 contains 16 residues. V was pared by 6 bases and J by 3 bases, with 9 bases of the junction left unmatched. Participants came from roughly 25 US areas, aged roughly 18 to 89 years. Those designated as exposed participants met a COVID-19 case within 2 weeks before study entry.

The clonotype originates from a woman in her 30s who had been exposed to COVID-19. The chain is built from TRBV24-1 and TRBJ1-5, with 8 positions matching TRBD1. The sample comprised PBMCs or T cells enriched from blood (not recorded which). The CDR3, as DNA: TGTGCCACCAGTTCAGGACAGGGCCGTTCCAATCAGCCCCAGCATTTT. Protein sequence: CATSSGQGRSNQPQHF.